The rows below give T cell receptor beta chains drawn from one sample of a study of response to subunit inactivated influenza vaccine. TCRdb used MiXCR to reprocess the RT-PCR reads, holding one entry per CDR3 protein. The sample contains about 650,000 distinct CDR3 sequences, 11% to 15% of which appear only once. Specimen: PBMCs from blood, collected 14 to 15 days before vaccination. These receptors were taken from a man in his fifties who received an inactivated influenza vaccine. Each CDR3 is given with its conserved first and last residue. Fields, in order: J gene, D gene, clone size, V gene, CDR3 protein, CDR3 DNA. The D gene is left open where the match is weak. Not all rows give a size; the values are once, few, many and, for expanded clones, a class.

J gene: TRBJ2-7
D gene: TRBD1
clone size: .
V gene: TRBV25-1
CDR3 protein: CASTPRTGNYEQYF
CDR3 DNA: TGTGCCAGCACCCCACGGACAGGGAACTACGAGCAGTACTTC

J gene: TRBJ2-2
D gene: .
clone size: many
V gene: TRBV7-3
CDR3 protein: CASSLNGRGTGELFF
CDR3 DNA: TGTGCCAGCAGCTTAAATGGTCGGGGCACCGGGGAGCTGTTTTTT

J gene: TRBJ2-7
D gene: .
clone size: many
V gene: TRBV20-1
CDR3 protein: CSANRVSYEQYF
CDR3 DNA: TGCAGTGCTAACAGGGTTTCCTACGAGCAGTACTTC

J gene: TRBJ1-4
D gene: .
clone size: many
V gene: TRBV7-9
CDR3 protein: CASSRGSEKLFF
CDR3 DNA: TGTGCCAGCAGCCGAGGTTCGGAAAAACTGTTTTTT

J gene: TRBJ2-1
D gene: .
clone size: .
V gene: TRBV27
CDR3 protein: CASSPWGRSNEQFF
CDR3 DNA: TGTGCCAGCAGCCCCTGGGGCCGGAGTAATGAGCAGTTCTTC

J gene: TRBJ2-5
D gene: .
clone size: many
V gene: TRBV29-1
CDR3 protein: CSVEGVIWSPGGQETQYF
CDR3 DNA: TGCAGCGTTGAAGGAGTTATCTGGTCCCCAGGTGGTCAAGAGACCCAGTACTTC

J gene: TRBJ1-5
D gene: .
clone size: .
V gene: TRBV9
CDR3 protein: CASSPGPPQGQPQHF
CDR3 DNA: TGTGCCAGCAGCCCCGGACCACCACAAGGACAGCCCCAGCATTTT

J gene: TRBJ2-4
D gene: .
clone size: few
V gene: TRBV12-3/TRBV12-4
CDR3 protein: CASSLHGAGNIQYF
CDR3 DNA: TGTGCCAGCAGTTTACATGGGGCTGGAAACATTCAGTACTTC

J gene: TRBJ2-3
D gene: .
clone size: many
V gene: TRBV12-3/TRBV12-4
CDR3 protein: CASSFGGVTDTQYF
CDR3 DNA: TGTGCCAGCAGTTTTGGCGGAGTCACAGATACGCAGTATTTT

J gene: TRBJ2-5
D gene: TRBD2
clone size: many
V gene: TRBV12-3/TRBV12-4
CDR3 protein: CASSSPLTGGTQYF
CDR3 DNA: TGTGCCAGCAGTAGCCCCTTAACGGGGGGGACCCAGTACTTC

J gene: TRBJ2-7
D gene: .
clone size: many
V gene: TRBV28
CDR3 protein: CASSLTETYEQYF
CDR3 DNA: TGTGCCAGCAGTTTAACAGAGACCTACGAGCAGTACTTC

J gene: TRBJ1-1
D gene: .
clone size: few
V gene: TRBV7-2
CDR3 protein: CASSLVHRAGSNTEAFF
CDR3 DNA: TGTGCCAGCAGCTTAGTCCACAGGGCGGGGTCGAACACTGAAGCTTTCTTT

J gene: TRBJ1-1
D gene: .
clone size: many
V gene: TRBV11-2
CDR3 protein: CASSLAYSGGEAFF
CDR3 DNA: TGTGCCAGCAGCTTAGCATATTCGGGGGGGGAAGCTTTCTTT

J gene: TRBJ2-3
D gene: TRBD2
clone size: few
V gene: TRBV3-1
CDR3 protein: CASSQGGTSHADTQYF
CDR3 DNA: TGTGCCAGCAGCCAAGGAGGGACTAGTCATGCCGATACGCAGTATTTT

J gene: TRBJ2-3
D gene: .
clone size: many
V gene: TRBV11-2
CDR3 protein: CASSFGSPDTQYF
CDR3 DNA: TGTGCCAGCAGCTTTGGCAGTCCAGATACGCAGTATTTT

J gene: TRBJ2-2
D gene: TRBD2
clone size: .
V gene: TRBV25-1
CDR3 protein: CASSKRGGTGELFF
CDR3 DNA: TGTGCCAGCAGTAAGCGGGGAGGTACCGGGGAGCTGTTTTTT

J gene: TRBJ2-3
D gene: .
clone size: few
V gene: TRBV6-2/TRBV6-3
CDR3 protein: CASQVTTGADTDTQYF
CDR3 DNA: TGTGCCAGCCAAGTTACCACCGGGGCCGACACAGATACGCAGTATTTT

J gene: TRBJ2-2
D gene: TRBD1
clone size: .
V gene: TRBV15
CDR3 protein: CATSRVRGRVAGELFF
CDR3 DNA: TGTGCCACCAGCAGGGTCAGGGGGCGCGTCGCCGGGGAGCTGTTTTTT

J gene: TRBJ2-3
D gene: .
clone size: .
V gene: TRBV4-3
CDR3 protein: CASSQAWGNTDTQYF
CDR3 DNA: TGCGCCAGCAGCCAAGCATGGGGTAACACAGATACGCAGTATTTT

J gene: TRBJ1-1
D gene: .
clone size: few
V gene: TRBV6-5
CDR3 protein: CASSYSNLVPNTEAFF
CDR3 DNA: TGTGCCAGCAGTTACTCGAATTTGGTCCCGAACACTGAAGCTTTCTTT

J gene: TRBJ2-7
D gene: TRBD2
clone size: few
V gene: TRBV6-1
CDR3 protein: CASRLFLAGDRYEQYF
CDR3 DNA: TGTGCCAGCAGGCTTTTCCTAGCGGGGGACCGCTACGAGCAGTACTTC

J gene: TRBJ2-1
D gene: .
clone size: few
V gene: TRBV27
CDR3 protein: CASSAHQLSSYNEQFF
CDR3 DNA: TGTGCCAGCAGTGCACACCAACTGAGCTCCTACAATGAGCAGTTCTTC

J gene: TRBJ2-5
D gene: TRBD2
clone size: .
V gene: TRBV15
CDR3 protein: CATSNRDYPYQETQYF
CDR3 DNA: TGTGCCACCAGCAACCGGGACTACCCGTACCAAGAGACCCAGTACTTC

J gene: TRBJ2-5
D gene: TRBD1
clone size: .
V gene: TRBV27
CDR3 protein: CASSMGTGKTQYF
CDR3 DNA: TGTGCCAGCAGTATGGGGACAGGGAAGACCCAGTACTTC

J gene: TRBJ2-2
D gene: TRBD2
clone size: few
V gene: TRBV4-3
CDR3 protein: CASSQPGGQNTGELFF
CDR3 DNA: TGCGCCAGCAGCCAACCGGGAGGGCAGAACACCGGGGAGCTGTTTTTT

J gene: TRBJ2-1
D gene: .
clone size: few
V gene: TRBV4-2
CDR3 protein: CASSRRGGDNEQFF
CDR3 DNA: TGTGCCAGCAGCCGGCGAGGCGGGGACAATGAGCAGTTCTTC

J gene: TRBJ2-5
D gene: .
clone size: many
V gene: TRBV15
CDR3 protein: CATSRVDGTQYF
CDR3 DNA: TGTGCCACCAGCAGAGTTGATGGGACCCAGTACTTC

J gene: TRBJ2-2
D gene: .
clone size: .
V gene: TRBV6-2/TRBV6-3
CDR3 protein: CASSYRTGWTGELFF
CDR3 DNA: TGTGCCAGCAGTTATAGAACAGGGTGGACCGGGGAGCTGTTTTTT

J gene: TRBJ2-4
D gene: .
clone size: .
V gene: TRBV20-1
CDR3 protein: CSAGPSAAKNIQYF
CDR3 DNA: TGCAGTGCTGGCCCTTCCGCAGCCAAAAACATTCAGTACTTC

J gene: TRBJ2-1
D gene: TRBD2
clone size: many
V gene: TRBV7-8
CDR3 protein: CASSFGGRGYNEQFF
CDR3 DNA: TGTGCCAGCAGCTTTGGCGGGAGAGGCTACAATGAGCAGTTCTTC

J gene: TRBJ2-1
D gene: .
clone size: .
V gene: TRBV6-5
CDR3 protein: CASSYSSSTGRNEQFF
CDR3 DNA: TGTGCCAGCAGTTACTCGAGCAGTACAGGCCGAAATGAGCAGTTCTTC

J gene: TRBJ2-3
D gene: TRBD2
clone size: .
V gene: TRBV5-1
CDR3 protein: CASSLAGLAGGQTDTQYF
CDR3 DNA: TGCGCCAGCAGCTTGGCCGGGCTAGCGGGGGGTCAGACGGATACGCAGTATTTT

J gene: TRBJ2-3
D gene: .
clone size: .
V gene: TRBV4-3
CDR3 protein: CASSPWVADTQYF
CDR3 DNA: TGCGCCAGCAGCCCTTGGGTGGCAGATACGCAGTATTTT

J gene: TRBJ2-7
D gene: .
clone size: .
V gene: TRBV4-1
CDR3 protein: CASSPKRMGGYTYEQYF
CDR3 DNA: TGCGCCAGCAGCCCCAAACGAATGGGGGGTTACACCTACGAGCAGTACTTC

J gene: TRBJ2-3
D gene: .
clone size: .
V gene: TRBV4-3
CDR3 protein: CASSQTIVPGTDTQYF
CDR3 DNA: TGCGCCAGCAGCCAAACGATTGTCCCAGGCACAGATACGCAGTATTTT